Only a few counts were recorded for the clone carrying this T cell receptor beta chain. Its antigen is undetermined. The data belong to a study of post-analysis software for immune sequencing data. Whole-study findings and limits: Multiple sclerosis patients had significantly lower normalized Chao1 diversity than controls. Roughly 5 TRBV segments (TRBV5-6, TRBV5-1 and TRBV20-1 among them) occurred more frequently in patients than in controls.

Unique molecular identifiers were present in the TCR beta cDNA libraries. From around 0.96 to 9.9 million T cells, 500,000 or so cDNA molecules were obtained. Via MiXCR, TCRdb re-called the PCR reads, giving one row per CDR3 protein. The sample has about 460,000 distinct CDR3 sequences; around 40% are singletons. The germline CDR1 and CDR2 sequences are SQVTM and ANQGSEA. CDR3 size: 12 residues. J gave up 12 bases and V 6 bases, and 10 bases lay outside the gene matches. The V gene is TRBV29-1, the J gene TRBJ1-4; 7 bases are shared with TRBD1. Sequenced material: blood. This clonotype was sampled from a girl aged 10 to 17 with multiple sclerosis. CDR3 loop: CSVTGQAGQLFF. CDR3 nucleotide sequence: TGCAGCGTCACTGGACAGGCCGGGCAACTGTTTTTT.